A selection of T cell receptor beta chains follows, all from one sample in a study of blood T cell repertoires in COVID-19. Sequencing used immunoSEQ multiplex PCR; TCRdb keeps in-frame clones, though not all of them. The table has hundreds of thousands of clones, approximately 90% seen once. The sample comprised PBMCs or T cells enriched from blood (not recorded which). These receptors originate from a man younger than 45 who had recovered from COVID-19. Each CDR3 is given with its conserved first and last residue. Fields, in order: clone size, V gene, J gene, D gene, CDR3 protein, CDR3 DNA. A D gene is named only where the DNA matches it firmly. A clone size is listed for some rows: how often the clone was seen (once, few, many), or a class if it is expanded.

size: .
V: TRBV28
J: TRBJ1-5
D: .
CDR3: CASSRRGQSYQPQHF
DNA: TGTGCCAGCAGTAGACGCGGACAGTCGTACCAGCCCCAGCATTTT

size: .
V: TRBV6-2/TRBV6-3
J: TRBJ1-1
D: .
CDR3: CASSYSFGGRTEAFF
DNA: TGTGCCAGCAGTTACTCTTTCGGGGGGCGGACTGAAGCTTTCTTT

size: few
V: TRBV12-3/TRBV12-4
J: TRBJ1-1
D: TRBD1
CDR3: CASSLTGYTEAFF
DNA: TGTGCCAGCAGTCTGACAGGGTACACTGAAGCTTTCTTT

size: once
V: TRBV10-3
J: TRBJ2-3
D: TRBD1
CDR3: CAIRDRGTDTQYF
DNA: TGTGCCATCCGGGACAGGGGTACAGATACGCAGTATTTT

size: .
V: TRBV29-1
J: TRBJ2-1
D: .
CDR3: CSARPPSNEQFF
DNA: TGCAGCGCCCGACCCCCTAGCAATGAGCAGTTCTTC

size: once
V: TRBV30
J: TRBJ1-1
D: TRBD1
CDR3: CAWSSHRGGTEAFF
DNA: TGTGCCTGGAGCTCTCACAGGGGGGGGACTGAAGCTTTCTTT

size: .
V: TRBV4-2
J: TRBJ2-2
D: TRBD1
CDR3: CASSQADRGAGELFF
DNA: TGTGCCAGCAGCCAAGCGGACAGGGGGGCCGGGGAGCTGTTTTTT

size: .
V: TRBV19
J: TRBJ1-5
D: TRBD1
CDR3: CASRTGEVDSNQPQHF
DNA: TGTGCCAGTAGGACAGGGGAGGTTGATAGCAATCAGCCCCAGCATTTT

size: .
V: TRBV27
J: TRBJ2-3
D: TRBD1
CDR3: CASTRGRAPSTDTQYF
DNA: TGTGCCAGCACCAGGGGGCGGGCCCCTAGCACAGATACGCAGTATTTT

size: .
V: TRBV27
J: TRBJ2-2
D: .
CDR3: CASSAYLVGELFF
DNA: TGTGCCAGCAGTGCATACCTAGTCGGGGAGCTGTTTTTT

size: .
V: TRBV19
J: TRBJ1-5
D: .
CDR3: CASGWDIGSNQPQHF
DNA: TGTGCCAGTGGGTGGGACATTGGGAGCAATCAGCCCCAGCATTTT

size: .
V: TRBV19
J: TRBJ2-2
D: TRBD2
CDR3: CASSIGSGRLGELFF
DNA: TGTGCCAGTAGTATTGGTAGCGGGAGGCTCGGGGAGCTGTTTTTT

size: .
V: TRBV7-9
J: TRBJ2-1
D: TRBD2
CDR3: CASSLAFGLAGGFNEQFF
DNA: TGTGCCAGCAGCTTAGCCTTCGGACTAGCGGGAGGTTTTAATGAGCAGTTCTTC

size: .
V: TRBV18
J: TRBJ2-3
D: TRBD2
CDR3: CASSLLAGASTDTQYF
DNA: TGTGCCAGCTCACTCCTAGCGGGAGCAAGCACAGATACGCAGTATTTT

size: once
V: TRBV12-3/TRBV12-4
J: TRBJ2-4
D: TRBD1
CDR3: CASSQGQGNIQYF
DNA: TGTGCCAGCAGCCAAGGACAGGGGAACATTCAGTACTTC

size: .
V: TRBV11-2
J: TRBJ2-2
D: TRBD2
CDR3: CASSLGLAGGRGTGELFF
DNA: TGTGCCAGCAGCTTGGGCCTAGCGGGAGGGCGTGGCACCGGGGAGCTGTTTTTT

size: .
V: TRBV7-8
J: TRBJ1-2
D: .
CDR3: CASSLAGTGQSAHGYTF
DNA: TGTGCCAGCAGCTTAGCGGGCACAGGCCAAAGCGCTCACGGCTACACCTTC

size: .
V: TRBV5-1
J: TRBJ2-7
D: TRBD2
CDR3: CASSLGGTSGTEQYF
DNA: TGCGCCAGCAGCTTGGGTGGGACTAGCGGGACCGAGCAGTACTTC

size: .
V: TRBV29-1
J: TRBJ1-3
D: TRBD1
CDR3: CSVRTGGNTIYF
DNA: TGCAGCGTCCGGACAGGGGGAAACACCATATATTTT

size: .
V: TRBV23-1
J: TRBJ1-1
D: TRBD1
CDR3: CASSQTSGTGRAFF
DNA: TGCGCCAGCAGTCAAACCTCCGGGACAGGGAGAGCTTTCTTT

size: .
V: TRBV3-1/TRBV3-2
J: TRBJ2-7
D: TRBD1
CDR3: CASSQGDRDPRF
DNA: TGTGCCAGCAGCCAAGGGGACAGGGATCCAAGATTC

size: .
V: TRBV30
J: TRBJ1-5
D: .
CDR3: CAWSTRAALSNQPQHF
DNA: TGTGCCTGGAGTACCAGGGCAGCGCTTAGCAATCAGCCCCAGCATTTT

size: .
V: TRBV6-5
J: TRBJ2-7
D: .
CDR3: CASKGAFYEQYF
DNA: TGTGCCAGCAAAGGGGCCTTTTACGAGCAGTACTTC

size: .
V: TRBV7-6
J: TRBJ2-3
D: .
CDR3: CASSVLGLPVVTDTQYF
DNA: TGTGCCAGCAGCGTCCTAGGCCTCCCCGTGGTCACAGATACGCAGTATTTT

size: .
V: TRBV30
J: TRBJ2-7
D: .
CDR3: CAWNPGSYEQYF
DNA: TGTGCCTGGAACCCAGGCTCCTACGAGCAGTACTTC

size: .
V: TRBV24-1
J: TRBJ1-2
D: TRBD1
CDR3: CATSGGQGDGYTF
DNA: TGTGCCACCAGTGGTGGGCAGGGGGACGGCTACACCTTC

size: once
V: TRBV19
J: TRBJ2-6
D: TRBD1
CDR3: CASNRGQASSSGANVLTF
DNA: TGTGCCAGTAATAGAGGACAGGCCTCGAGCTCTGGGGCCAACGTCCTGACTTTC

size: .
V: TRBV6-5
J: TRBJ1-4
D: .
CDR3: CASSYGGSGEKLFF
DNA: TGTGCCAGCAGTTACGGTGGTTCCGGGGAAAAACTGTTTTTT

size: .
V: TRBV27
J: TRBJ1-5
D: TRBD1
CDR3: CASSRGGAHQPQHF
DNA: TGTGCCAGCAGTAGAGGGGGCGCCCATCAGCCCCAGCATTTT

size: .
V: TRBV10-2
J: TRBJ1-1
D: .
CDR3: CASSEPGVAEAFF
DNA: TGCGCCAGCAGTGAGCCGGGTGTGGCTGAAGCTTTCTTT

size: .
V: TRBV10-1
J: TRBJ2-3
D: .
CDR3: CASSESRRPAYTQYF
DNA: TGCGCCAGCAGTGAATCTAGGCGACCAGCTTATACGCAGTATTTT

size: few
V: TRBV30
J: TRBJ2-7
D: TRBD1
CDR3: CAWSYRGFYEQYF
DNA: TGTGCCTGGAGCTACAGGGGCTTCTACGAGCAGTACTTC

size: .
V: TRBV19
J: TRBJ1-1
D: .
CDR3: CASSKGQWDTEAFF
DNA: TGTGCCAGTAGTAAAGGACAGTGGGACACTGAAGCTTTCTTT

size: .
V: TRBV3-1/TRBV3-2
J: TRBJ2-1
D: TRBD1
CDR3: CASSQVDRGFEQFF
DNA: TGTGCCAGCAGCCAAGTTGACAGGGGTTTTGAGCAGTTCTTC

size: .
V: TRBV3-1/TRBV3-2
J: TRBJ1-6
D: TRBD1
CDR3: CASSARDSSYNSPLHF
DNA: TGTGCCAGCAGCGCGCGGGACAGCTCCTATAATTCACCCCTCCACTTT

size: .
V: TRBV27
J: TRBJ2-7
D: .
CDR3: CASSPSRGHYEQYF
DNA: TGTGCCAGCAGTCCTAGCCGGGGACACTACGAGCAGTACTTC

size: .
V: TRBV28
J: TRBJ2-2
D: TRBD1
CDR3: CASRQGSNTGELFF
DNA: TGTGCCAGCAGACAGGGGTCGAACACCGGGGAGCTGTTTTTT

size: .
V: TRBV5-6
J: TRBJ1-5
D: TRBD1
CDR3: CASSGSSGTGDSQPQHF
DNA: TGTGCCAGCAGCGGGAGCTCCGGGACAGGGGACAGTCAGCCCCAGCATTTT

size: .
V: TRBV6-2/TRBV6-3
J: TRBJ2-7
D: .
CDR3: CASSYTLSQGWREQYF
DNA: TGTGCCAGCAGTTACACCCTTAGTCAGGGTTGGCGCGAGCAGTACTTC

size: once
V: TRBV3-1/TRBV3-2
J: TRBJ2-5
D: .
CDR3: CAATGAGEETQYF
DNA: TGTGCCGCAACCGGGGCAGGGGAGGAGACCCAGTACTTC

size: .
V: TRBV24-1
J: TRBJ1-2
D: TRBD1
CDR3: CATSEGTGVGGYTF
DNA: TGTGCCACCAGTGAGGGAACAGGGGTCGGAGGCTACACCTTC

size: .
V: TRBV5-1
J: TRBJ2-1
D: TRBD2
CDR3: CASSTGGSTMDNEQFF
DNA: TGCGCCAGCAGTACCGGCGGGAGCACCATGGACAATGAGCAGTTCTTC

size: .
V: TRBV6-1
J: TRBJ1-3
D: .
CDR3: CASSEGALSGGNTIYF
DNA: TGTGCCAGCAGTGAAGGCGCTTTGAGCGGTGGAAACACCATATATTTT

size: .
V: TRBV28
J: TRBJ2-7
D: TRBD1
CDR3: CASSYQGGPREQYF
DNA: TGTGCCAGCAGTTACCAAGGGGGCCCCCGGGAGCAGTACTTC

size: .
V: TRBV24-1
J: TRBJ2-7
D: TRBD1
CDR3: CATSDRGTGTYEQYF
DNA: TGTGCCACCAGTGACCGAGGGACAGGGACCTACGAGCAGTACTTC

size: .
V: TRBV2
J: TRBJ2-7
D: .
CDR3: CASSPGTYEQYF
DNA: TGTGCCAGCAGTCCCGGGACTTACGAGCAGTACTTC

size: .
V: TRBV7-9
J: TRBJ2-7
D: .
CDR3: CASSRYRDEQYF
DNA: TGTGCCAGCAGCCGATACCGGGACGAGCAGTACTTC

size: .
V: TRBV9
J: TRBJ2-1
D: TRBD1
CDR3: CASSDLDRGRYNEQFF
DNA: TGTGCCAGCAGCGACCTGGACAGGGGGCGGTACAATGAGCAGTTCTTC

size: .
V: TRBV11-2
J: TRBJ1-2
D: .
CDR3: CASSLAGNNYGYTF
DNA: TGTGCCAGCAGCTTAGCCGGGAATAACTATGGCTACACCTTC

size: .
V: TRBV11-2
J: TRBJ1-5
D: .
CDR3: CASSRDITSNQPQHF
DNA: TGTGCCAGCAGTCGGGACATCACTAGCAATCAGCCCCAGCATTTT

size: .
V: TRBV5-1
J: TRBJ1-1
D: .
CDR3: CASSWQARQDLNTEAFF
DNA: TGCGCCAGCAGCTGGCAGGCCCGACAGGACCTGAACACTGAAGCTTTCTTT

size: .
V: TRBV19
J: TRBJ1-5
D: .
CDR3: CAANSYSNQPQHF
DNA: TGTGCCGCGAACAGCTATAGCAATCAGCCCCAGCATTTT

size: .
V: TRBV19
J: TRBJ1-1
D: .
CDR3: CASSIGAYTEAFF
DNA: TGTGCCAGTAGTATAGGGGCCTACACTGAAGCTTTCTTT

size: once
V: TRBV2
J: TRBJ2-2
D: TRBD2
CDR3: CASSDGLAGITGELFF
DNA: TGTGCCAGCAGTGATGGTCTAGCGGGAATAACCGGGGAGCTGTTTTTT

size: .
V: TRBV5-4
J: TRBJ2-5
D: .
CDR3: CASSLEAGTGPQYF
DNA: TGTGCCAGCAGCTTGGAGGCGGGGACCGGTCCCCAGTACTTC